The sequence of this T cell receptor beta chain was determined in a study of beta chain features in type 1 diabetes. The study, taken as a whole, reports: The analysis here could not establish whether HLA type shapes TCRB rearrangement.

With 5 bases removed from V and 0 bases from J, the gap between germline ends came to 17 bases. The CDR3 spans 18 residues. Per germline, CDR1 MDHEN and CDR2 SYDVKM. The study reverse transcribed the entire isolated RNA, so it sequenced expressed TCRB transcripts. The method was immunoSEQ multiplex PCR; TCRdb's version includes in-frame clones alone and lacks a portion of them. This sample has hundreds of thousands of clones, with about 70% found just once. Notes on this clone: Its target is unknown.

The material sequenced was naive CD4+ T cells from blood. The receptor comes from a man aged 25 to 40 in good health. V gene TRBV28 combines with J gene TRBJ2-6; D perhaps matches TRBD1 (6 bases). The CDR3 DNA reads TGTGCCAGCAGTCCCCGAGGCAGGGGATTCTCTGGGGCCAACGTCCTGACTTTC. Protein product: CASSPRGRGFSGANVLTF.